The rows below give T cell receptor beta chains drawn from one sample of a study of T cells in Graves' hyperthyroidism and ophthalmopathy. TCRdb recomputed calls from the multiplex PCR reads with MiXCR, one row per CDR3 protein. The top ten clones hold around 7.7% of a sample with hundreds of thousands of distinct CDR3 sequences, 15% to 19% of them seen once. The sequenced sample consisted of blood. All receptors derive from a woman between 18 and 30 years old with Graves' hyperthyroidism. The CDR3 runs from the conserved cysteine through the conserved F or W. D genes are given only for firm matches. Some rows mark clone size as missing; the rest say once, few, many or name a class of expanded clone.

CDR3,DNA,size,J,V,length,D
CASSQEATSGYTDTQYF,TGTGCCAGCAGCCAAGAGGCCACTAGCGGATACACAGATACGCAGTATTTT,many,TRBJ2-3,TRBV4-2,17,TRBD2
CASSLGSGGLFKYF,TGTGCCAGCAGCTTAGGTAGCGGGGGGTTATTTAAGTATTTT,few,TRBJ2-3,TRBV7-2,14,TRBD2
CASSIVAGENYEQYF,TGTGCCAGTAGTATAGTGGCGGGAGAAAACTACGAGCAGTACTTC,few,TRBJ2-7,TRBV19,15,TRBD2
CASSLPGPTDTQYF,TGCGCCAGCAGCTTACCGGGACCGACAGATACGCAGTATTTT,many,TRBJ2-3,TRBV5-1,14,.
CATSDGTSTSGTYTQYF,TGTGCCACCAGTGATGGGACATCCACTAGCGGGACCTATACGCAGTATTTT,.,TRBJ2-3,TRBV24-1,17,TRBD2
CASSSNRQGRTGELFF,TGTGCCAGCAGTTCAAACCGACAGGGGAGGACCGGGGAGCTGTTTTTT,.,TRBJ2-2,TRBV27,16,TRBD1
CASSFVTGTLTYEQYF,TGTGCCAGCAGTTTCGTTACGGGGACACTCACCTACGAGCAGTACTTC,.,TRBJ2-7,TRBV27,16,.
CASSWKQGSGETQYF,TGTGCCAGCAGTTGGAAACAGGGGAGTGGCGAGACCCAGTACTTC,many,TRBJ2-5,TRBV7-6,15,TRBD1
CSVGLRLLTSTDTQYF,TGCAGCGTTGGCCTGCGACTGTTAACTAGCACAGATACGCAGTATTTT,.,TRBJ2-3,TRBV29-1,16,.
CASGRLRDTEAFF,TGTGCCAGCGGGAGACTCCGGGACACTGAAGCTTTCTTT,many,TRBJ1-1,TRBV2,13,.
CASSLGNVGNQPQHF,TGTGCCAGCAGTCTCGGTAATGTAGGGAATCAGCCCCAGCATTTT,many,TRBJ1-5,TRBV28,15,.
CASRARELGEKLFF,TGTGCCAGCAGGGCCCGAGAACTCGGAGAAAAACTGTTTTTT,many,TRBJ1-4,TRBV2,14,.
CATMASGDNEQFF,TGTGCCACCATGGCTAGCGGGGACAATGAGCAGTTCTTC,many,TRBJ2-1,TRBV7-9,13,TRBD2
CSVEDGLYEQYF,TGCAGCGTTGAAGACGGACTATACGAGCAGTACTTC,few,TRBJ2-7,TRBV29-1,12,.
CASSQEEGKDTQYF,TGCGCCAGCAGCCAAGAGGAGGGGAAAGATACGCAGTATTTT,few,TRBJ2-3,TRBV4-1,14,.
CASSSLESDTQYF,TGTGCCAGCAGCTCGTTGGAGAGCGATACGCAGTATTTT,many,TRBJ2-3,TRBV7-2,13,.
CASSLDPGTSREQYF,TGTGCCAGCAGCTTAGACCCGGGTACATCGAGGGAGCAGTACTTC,many,TRBJ2-7,TRBV7-9,15,.
CASSTRKYDNGYTF,TGTGCCAGCAGCACGAGGAAGTATGATAATGGCTACACCTTC,many,TRBJ1-2,TRBV5-4,14,.
CSARVPGLARDTQYF,TGCAGTGCTAGAGTCCCGGGACTAGCGCGAGATACGCAGTATTTT,many,TRBJ2-3,TRBV20-1,15,TRBD2
CASRNVETRNPIYF,TGTGCCAGCAGGAATGTGGAGACAAGAAACCCCATATATTTT,few,TRBJ1-3,TRBV2,14,.
CAADPTGGTGRIYF,TGTGCCGCGGATCCGACAGGGGGGACAGGTCGCATATATTTT,many,TRBJ1-3,TRBV30,14,TRBD1
CATSPAGGEYNEQFF,TGTGCCACCTCTCCGGCGGGAGGGGAATACAATGAGCAGTTCTTC,.,TRBJ2-1,TRBV12-3/TRBV12-4,15,TRBD2
CASSLGGKKPQHF,TGTGCCAGCAGCTTGGGGGGAAAGAAGCCCCAGCATTTT,many,TRBJ1-5,TRBV5-6,13,.
CASRFTSGGLYF,TGTGCCAGTAGATTCACTAGCGGGGGATTGTATTTT,few,TRBJ2-3,TRBV19,12,TRBD2
CASSLGGARLNEQFF,TGTGCCAGCAGCTTAGGAGGCGCTAGGTTGAATGAGCAGTTCTTC,many,TRBJ2-1,TRBV7-9,15,.
CASSGRGPNTEAFF,TGTGCCAGCAGCGGCAGGGGGCCGAACACTGAAGCTTTCTTT,.,TRBJ1-1,TRBV2,14,TRBD1
CASSHNRGLGEKLFF,TGTGCCAGCAGCCATAACAGGGGGCTGGGGGAAAAACTGTTTTTT,few,TRBJ1-4,TRBV7-9,15,TRBD1
CASSPSHGGTQYF,TGTGCCAGCAGTCCAAGCCACGGGGGGACCCAGTACTTC,.,TRBJ2-5,TRBV12-3/TRBV12-4,13,.
CASSSGLAGRHEQFF,TGTGCCAGCAGTTCCGGACTAGCGGGGAGGCATGAGCAGTTCTTC,many,TRBJ2-1,TRBV6-1,15,TRBD2
CASSDIGSGPKNIQYF,TGTGCCAGCAGCGATATAGGAAGTGGGCCCAAAAACATTCAGTACTTC,few,TRBJ2-4,TRBV9,16,.
CASSAAGISYEQYF,TGTGCCAGCAGTGCGGCAGGTATATCCTACGAGCAGTACTTC,few,TRBJ2-7,TRBV5-6,14,.
CASSFGANQPQHF,TGTGCCAGCAGTTTTGGGGCCAATCAGCCCCAGCATTTT,many,TRBJ1-5,TRBV12-3/TRBV12-4,13,.
CASSLVLAQSTDTQYF,TGTGCCAGCAGCTTGGTTCTAGCGCAAAGCACAGATACGCAGTATTTT,many,TRBJ2-3,TRBV5-5,16,.
CASSLVQGIGEKLFF,TGTGCCAGTAGCCTCGTACAGGGTATTGGGGAAAAACTGTTTTTT,few,TRBJ1-4,TRBV19,15,.
CASGDYRWPTDTQYF,TGTGCCAGCGGGGACTACCGTTGGCCCACAGATACGCAGTATTTT,many,TRBJ2-3,TRBV3-1,15,TRBD2
CASTPGAGGARYEQYF,TGTGCCAGCACTCCAGGGGCGGGGGGCGCACGCTACGAGCAGTACTTC,many,TRBJ2-7,TRBV28,16,TRBD2
CASSGTSGYNEQFF,TGTGCCAGCAGCGGGACTAGCGGTTACAATGAGCAGTTCTTC,.,TRBJ2-1,TRBV9,14,TRBD2
CASSSQGNGNEQFF,TGTGCCAGTAGTTCACAGGGGAACGGCAATGAGCAGTTCTTC,.,TRBJ2-1,TRBV19,14,TRBD1
CASSGATGRETQYF,TGTGCCAGCAGCGGGGCAACAGGGCGAGAGACCCAGTACTTC,many,TRBJ2-5,TRBV9,14,.
CSASKGGPEQYF,TGCAGTGCTAGCAAGGGGGGTCCGGAGCAGTACTTC,many,TRBJ2-7,TRBV20-1,12,.
CASSALRAGAINTEAFF,TGTGCCAGCTCAGCACTCCGAGCAGGGGCGATCAACACTGAAGCTTTCTTT,few,TRBJ1-1,TRBV18,17,.
CASSWGQGSEQYF,TGTGCCAGCAGTTGGGGACAGGGTAGCGAGCAGTACTTC,many,TRBJ2-7,TRBV7-9,13,TRBD1
CASSVEGATDHTGELFF,TGTGCCAGCAGCGTAGAGGGGGCCACCGATCACACCGGGGAGCTGTTTTTT,.,TRBJ2-2,TRBV9,17,TRBD1